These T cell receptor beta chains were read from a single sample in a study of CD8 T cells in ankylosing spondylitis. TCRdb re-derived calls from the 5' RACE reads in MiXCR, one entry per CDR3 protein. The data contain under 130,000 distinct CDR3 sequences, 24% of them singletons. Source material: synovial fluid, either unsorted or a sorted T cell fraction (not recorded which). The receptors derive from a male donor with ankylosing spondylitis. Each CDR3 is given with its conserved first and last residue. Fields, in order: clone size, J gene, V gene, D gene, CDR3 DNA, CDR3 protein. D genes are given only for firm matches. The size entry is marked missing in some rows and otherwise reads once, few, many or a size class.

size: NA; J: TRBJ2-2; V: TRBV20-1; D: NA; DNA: TGCAGTGCTAGACGCGGGTACCTCACCGGGGAGCTGTTTTTT; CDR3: CSARRGYLTGELFF
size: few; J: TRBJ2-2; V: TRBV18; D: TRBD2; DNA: TGTGCCAGCTCAATCGCGATGCCGGGAGGCACCGGGGAGCTGTTTTTT; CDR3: CASSIAMPGGTGELFF
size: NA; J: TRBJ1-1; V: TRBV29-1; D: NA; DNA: TGCAGCGTTGGGGTGGACACTGAAGCTTTCTTT; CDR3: CSVGVDTEAFF
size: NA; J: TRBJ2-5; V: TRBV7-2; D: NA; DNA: TGTGCCAGCAGCTTGGAGGCTGAGGGGACCCAGTACTTC; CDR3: CASSLEAEGTQYF
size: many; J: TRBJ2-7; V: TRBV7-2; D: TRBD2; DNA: TGTGCCAGCAGCCAACCGCGGTCCGGGGGGACCGGTTTCGAGCAGTACTTC; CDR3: CASSQPRSGGTGFEQYF
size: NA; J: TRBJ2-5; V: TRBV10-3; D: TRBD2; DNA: TGTGCCATCAGCGGGACTAGCGAGCAAGAGACCCAGTACTTC; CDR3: CAISGTSEQETQYF
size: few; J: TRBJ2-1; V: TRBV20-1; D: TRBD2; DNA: TGCAGTGCTTTAGGACTAGCGGGAGTGTCCTACAATGAGCAGTTCTTC; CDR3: CSALGLAGVSYNEQFF
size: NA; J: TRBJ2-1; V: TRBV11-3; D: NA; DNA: TGTGCCAGCAGCTTAGGCCCTACTTTTGGGAATGAGCAGTTCTTC; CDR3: CASSLGPTFGNEQFF
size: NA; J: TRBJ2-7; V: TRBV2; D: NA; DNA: TGTGCCAGCACCGGACTGAGCTCCTACGAGCAGTACTTC; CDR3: CASTGLSSYEQYF
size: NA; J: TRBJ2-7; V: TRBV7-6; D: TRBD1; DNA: TGTGCCAGCAGCCACTCCGCGGGACAGGGGACCTACGAGCAGTACTTC; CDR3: CASSHSAGQGTYEQYF
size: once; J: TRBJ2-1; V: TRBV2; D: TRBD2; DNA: TGTGCCAGTACCGGGACTAGAAACTACAATGAGCAGTTCTTC; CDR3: CASTGTRNYNEQFF
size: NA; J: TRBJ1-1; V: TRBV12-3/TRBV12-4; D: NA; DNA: TGTGCCAGCAGTTTGTCACCCAACACTGAAGCTTTCTTT; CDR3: CASSLSPNTEAFF
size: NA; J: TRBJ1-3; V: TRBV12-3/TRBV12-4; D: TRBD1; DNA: TGTGCCAGCACCCAGGGGGATGGAAACACCATATATTTT; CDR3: CASTQGDGNTIYF
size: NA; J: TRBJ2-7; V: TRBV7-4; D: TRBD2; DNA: TGTGCCAGCAGCTCCCCCGCGGGAGGGGCCTACGAGCAGTACTTC; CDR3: CASSSPAGGAYEQYF
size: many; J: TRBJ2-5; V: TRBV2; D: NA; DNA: TGTGCCAGCTCAGGGCAAGAGACCCAGTACTTC; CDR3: CASSGQETQYF
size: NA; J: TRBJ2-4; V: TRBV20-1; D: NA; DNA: TGCAGTGCTAGAGGGTCGGACGGATATTCTGACATTCAGTACTTC; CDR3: CSARGSDGYSDIQYF
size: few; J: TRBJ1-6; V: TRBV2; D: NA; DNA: TGTGCCAGCAGAGGTGGTTCTTCTGACCCCCTCCACTTT; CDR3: CASRGGSSDPLHF
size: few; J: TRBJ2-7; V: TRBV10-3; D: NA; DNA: TGTGCCATCAGTGGAAGCGTAGGCGAGCAGTACTTC; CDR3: CAISGSVGEQYF
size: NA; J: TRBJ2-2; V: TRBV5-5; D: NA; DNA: TGTGCCAGCAGCTGGCTAGGGCACTTTGGCACCGGGGAGCTGTTTTTT; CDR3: CASSWLGHFGTGELFF
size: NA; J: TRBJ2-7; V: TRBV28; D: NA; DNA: TGTGCCAGCAGTCCCCCAGGGTACCCGTACGAGCAGTACTTC; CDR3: CASSPPGYPYEQYF
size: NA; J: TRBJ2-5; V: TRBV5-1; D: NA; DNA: TGCGCCAGTAGCTTGGATCTTGGAGTAGAGACCCAGTACTTC; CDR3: CASSLDLGVETQYF
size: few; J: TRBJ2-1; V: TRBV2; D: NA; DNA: TGTGCCAGCAGGCCGTCGGACGTTAAGCAGTTCTTC; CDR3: CASRPSDVKQFF
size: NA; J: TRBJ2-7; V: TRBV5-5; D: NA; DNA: TGTGCCAGCAGCTCTGGGGGGGCAGAATCCTACGAGCAGTACTTC; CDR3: CASSSGGAESYEQYF
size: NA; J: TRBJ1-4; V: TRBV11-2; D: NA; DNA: TGTGCCAGCAGCTTTATCGGGGGAGAAAAACTGTTTTTT; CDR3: CASSFIGGEKLFF
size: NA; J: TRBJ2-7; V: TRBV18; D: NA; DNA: TGTGCCAGCTCCCAGGGACCTGTCGGGTATCACTACGAGCAGTACTTC; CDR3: CASSQGPVGYHYEQYF
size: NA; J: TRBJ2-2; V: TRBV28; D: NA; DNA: TGTGCCAGCAGTCCAGGGTATAACACCGGGGAGCTGTTTTTT; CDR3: CASSPGYNTGELFF
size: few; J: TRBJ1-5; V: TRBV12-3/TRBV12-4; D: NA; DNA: TGTGCCAGCAGTCTATGGGGCAGTCCGGAAAATCAGCCCCAGCATTTT; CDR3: CASSLWGSPENQPQHF
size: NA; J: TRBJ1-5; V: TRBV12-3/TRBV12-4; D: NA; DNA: TGTGCCAGCAGCCCCCAAGGTCAGCCCCAGCATTTT; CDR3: CASSPQGQPQHF
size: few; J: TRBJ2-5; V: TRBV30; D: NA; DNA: TGTGCCTGGAGTGTAGAGGGAGAGACCCAGTACTTC; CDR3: CAWSVEGETQYF
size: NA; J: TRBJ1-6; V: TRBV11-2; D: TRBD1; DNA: TGTGCCAGCAGCTCAGAGAGGGGGACAGGGCGGCGCTCACCCCTCCACTTT; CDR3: CASSSERGTGRRSPLHF
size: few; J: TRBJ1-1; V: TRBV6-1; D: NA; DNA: TGTGCCAGCAGTGAGTCTTTGGGGGTTAGAACTGAAGCTTTCTTT; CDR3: CASSESLGVRTEAFF
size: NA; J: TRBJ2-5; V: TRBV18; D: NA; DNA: TGTGCCAGCTCACCGGCCTGGGGGAACCAAGAGACCCAGTACTTC; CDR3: CASSPAWGNQETQYF
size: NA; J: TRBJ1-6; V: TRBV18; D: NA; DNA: TGTGCCAGCTCGAGAACCGTCAATTCACCCCTCCACTTT; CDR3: CASSRTVNSPLHF
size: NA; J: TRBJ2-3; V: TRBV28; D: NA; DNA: TGTGCCAGCAGTATCTCGGGCCTTTCCACAGATACGCAGTATTTT; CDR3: CASSISGLSTDTQYF
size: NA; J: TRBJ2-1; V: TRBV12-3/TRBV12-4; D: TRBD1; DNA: TGTGCCAGCAGTATGACAGGGTCGGACGGTGAGCAGTTCTTC; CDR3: CASSMTGSDGEQFF
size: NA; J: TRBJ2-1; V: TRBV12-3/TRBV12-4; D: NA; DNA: TGTGCCAGCAGTCCGACCAGGGAGGTCAATGAGCAGTTCTTC; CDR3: CASSPTREVNEQFF
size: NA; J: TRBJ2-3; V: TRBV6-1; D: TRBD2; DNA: TGTGCCAGCAGCCCCGGGACTAGCGGGAGCCCCGATACGCAGTATTTT; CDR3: CASSPGTSGSPDTQYF
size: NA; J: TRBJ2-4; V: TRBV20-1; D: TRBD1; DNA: TGCAGTGCTAGAAAGGGACAGCTAAACATTCAGTACTTC; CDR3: CSARKGQLNIQYF
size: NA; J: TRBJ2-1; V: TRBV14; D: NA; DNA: TGTGCCAGCAGCCAGGATCACGGAGATGAGCAGTTCTTC; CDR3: CASSQDHGDEQFF
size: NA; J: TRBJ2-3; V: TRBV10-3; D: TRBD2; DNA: TGTGCCACGACGACTAGCGCAGTCACAGATACGCAGTATTTT; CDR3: CATTTSAVTDTQYF
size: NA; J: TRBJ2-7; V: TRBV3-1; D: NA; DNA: TGTGCCAGCAGCCAAGATCGGGAAAGGGACTCCTACGAGCAGTACTTC; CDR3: CASSQDRERDSYEQYF
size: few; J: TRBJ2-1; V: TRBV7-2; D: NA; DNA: TGTGCCAGCAGCTTAGACTACCAGCCTTCCCGGCAGTTCTTC; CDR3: CASSLDYQPSRQFF
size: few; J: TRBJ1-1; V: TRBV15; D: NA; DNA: TGTGCCACCAGCAGAGATCTTGCGGGGCTAGCTTTCTTT; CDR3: CATSRDLAGLAFF
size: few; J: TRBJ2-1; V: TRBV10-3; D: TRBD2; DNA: TGTGCCATCAGTGACCGACTAGCGGGATCCAATGAGCAGTTCTTC; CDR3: CAISDRLAGSNEQFF
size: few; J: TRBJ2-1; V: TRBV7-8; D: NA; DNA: TGTGCCAGCAGCTTAGGCACTTACAATGAGCAGTTCTTC; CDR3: CASSLGTYNEQFF
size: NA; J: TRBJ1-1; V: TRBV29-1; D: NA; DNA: TGCAGCGTAAAGGGGGAGCCCTACACTGAAGCTTTCTTT; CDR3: CSVKGEPYTEAFF
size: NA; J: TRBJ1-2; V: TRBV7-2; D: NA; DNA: TGTGCCAGCAGCTTAGCGGTAGGAGAGAGCTATGGCTACACCTTC; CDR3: CASSLAVGESYGYTF
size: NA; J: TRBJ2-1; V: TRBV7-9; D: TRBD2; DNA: TGTGCCAGCAGCTCTAGCGGGAGGTCTGAGCAGTTCTTC; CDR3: CASSSSGRSEQFF
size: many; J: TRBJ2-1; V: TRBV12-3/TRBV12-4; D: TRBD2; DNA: TGTGCCATCCTTCTAGCGGGCAATGAGCAGTTCTTC; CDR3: CAILLAGNEQFF
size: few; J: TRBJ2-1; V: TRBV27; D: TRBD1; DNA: TGTGCCAGCAGTCTCCAGGGGGCGAGGTCGTACAATGAGCAGTTCTTC; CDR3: CASSLQGARSYNEQFF
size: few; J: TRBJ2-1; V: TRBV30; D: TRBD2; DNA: TGTGCCTGGAGACTAGCGGGAGGGACTCCGTACAATGAGCAGTTCTTC; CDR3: CAWRLAGGTPYNEQFF
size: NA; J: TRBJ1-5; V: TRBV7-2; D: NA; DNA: TGTGCCAGCAGCTTACAGTATAGTCAGCCCCAGCATTTT; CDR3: CASSLQYSQPQHF
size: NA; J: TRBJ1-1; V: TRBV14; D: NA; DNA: TGCGCCAGCAGCCAAGGAGGAGGCGGGAGGGATGCTGAAGCTTTCTTT; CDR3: CASSQGGGGRDAEAFF
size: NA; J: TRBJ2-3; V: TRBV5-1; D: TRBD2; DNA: TGCGCCAGCAGCCCTACTGAGGCGGGGGAGCAGTATTTT; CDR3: CASSPTEAGEQYF
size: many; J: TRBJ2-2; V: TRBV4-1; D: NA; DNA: TGCGCCAGCAGCCAAGTAGGCGGAGGGGCAGTCGGGGAGCTGTTTTTT; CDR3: CASSQVGGGAVGELFF